The clone carrying this TCR beta chain was counted only a few times. Its antigen is not identified. These data are taken from a study of vaccination effects on CD4 cells after COVID-19. After expansion with viral peptide pools in the ViraFEST assay, antigen-specific CD4+ T cells were sequenced. The authors isolated CD4+ T cells after roughly eleven days of culture. Documented for the person is a PCR-confirmed SARS-CoV-2 infection occurring between March and December 2020. About 2.1 million PBMC were seeded per well and grown in the presence of approximately 9.5 IU/ml IL-2 and roughly 9.9 ug/ml peptides. Germline lookup yields CDR1 GTSNPN and CDR2 SVGIG (reference sequence). V lost 0 bases, J lost 3 bases, and 9 bases lay in between. The length of the CDR3 is 14 residues. Assay: immunoSEQ multiplex PCR; the TCRdb copy retains only in-frame clones and omits some. The profile covers tens of thousands of clones, with under 80% appearing a single time and about 5.4% taken by the ten largest.

The TCR sequence derives from a human donor who had a prior SARS-CoV-2 infection. V and J are TRBV30 and TRBJ2-1, with D possibly being TRBD2 (5 bases). Specimen: CD4+ T cells from PBMCs cultured with HIV peptides, collected before COVID-19 vaccination. Sample subset: HIV-1 Nef peptide pool negative control/reference culture. This chain's CDR3 is CAWSVLTSYNEQFF. Here the CDR3 DNA reads TGTGCCTGGAGTGTTCTAACTAGCTACAATGAGCAGTTCTTC.